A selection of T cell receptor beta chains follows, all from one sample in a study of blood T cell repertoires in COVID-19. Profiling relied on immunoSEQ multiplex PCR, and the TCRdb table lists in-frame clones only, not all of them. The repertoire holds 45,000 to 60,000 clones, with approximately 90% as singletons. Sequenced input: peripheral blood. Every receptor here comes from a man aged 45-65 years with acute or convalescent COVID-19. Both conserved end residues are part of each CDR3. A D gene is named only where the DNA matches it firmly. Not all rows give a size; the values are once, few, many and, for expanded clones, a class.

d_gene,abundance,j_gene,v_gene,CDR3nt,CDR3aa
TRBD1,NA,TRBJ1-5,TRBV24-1,TGTGCCACCAGTGATTTGCGGACAGGGGTATATCAGCCCCAGCATTTT,CATSDLRTGVYQPQHF
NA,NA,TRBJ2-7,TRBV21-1,TGTGCCAGCAGCAAAATATCAGTGGAAAGGGGACTAGCGGAGCCTAAAACCTCCTACGAGCAGTACTTC,CASSKISVERGLAEPKTSYEQYF
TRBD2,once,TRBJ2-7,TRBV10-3,TGTGCCACCTCCGGGAACGGGGGGGTAGGGTACGAGCAGTACTTC,CATSGNGGVGYEQYF
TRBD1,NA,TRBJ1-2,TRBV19,TGTGCCAGTAGTGCAGGACAGGTCGCTATGGCTGGCTACACCTTC,CASSAGQVAMAGYTF
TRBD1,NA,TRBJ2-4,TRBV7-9,TGTGCCTCGATTGGGACAGGGGGACCCAAAAACATTCAGTACTTC,CASIGTGGPKNIQYF
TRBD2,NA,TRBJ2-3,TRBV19,TGTGCCAGTAGTCTTAGCGGGGCACTCACAGATACGCAGTATTTT,CASSLSGALTDTQYF
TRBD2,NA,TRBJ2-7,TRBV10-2,TGCGCCAGCAGACCCGGACTAGCGGGGTCCTACGAGCAGTACTTC,CASRPGLAGSYEQYF
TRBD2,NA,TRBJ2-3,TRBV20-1,TGCAGTGCTAGTTGGGCCCTAGGCGGGGGTAGCACAGATACGCAGTATTTT,CSASWALGGGSTDTQYF
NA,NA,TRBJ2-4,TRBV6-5,TGTGCCAGCAGTTATCCCAGGGAACTAGCCAAAAACATTCAGTACTTC,CASSYPRELAKNIQYF
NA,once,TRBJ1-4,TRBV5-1,TGCGCCAGCAGCTCACGGTTGAATGAAAAACTGTTTTTT,CASSSRLNEKLFF
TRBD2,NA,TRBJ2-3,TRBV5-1,TGCGCCAGCAGCTTGGACGCGGGACTATCGACCACAGATACGCAGTATTTT,CASSLDAGLSTTDTQYF
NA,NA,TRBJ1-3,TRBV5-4,TGTGCCAGCAGCCCCGGAGGCTCAAGCTCTGGAAACACCATATATTTT,CASSPGGSSSGNTIYF
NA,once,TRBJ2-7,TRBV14,TGTGCCAGCAGCTCTCACGGGGCCTACGAGCAGTACTTC,CASSSHGAYEQYF
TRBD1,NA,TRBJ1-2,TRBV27,TGTGCCAGCAGTCCTGACAGGGGATATGGCTACACCTTC,CASSPDRGYGYTF
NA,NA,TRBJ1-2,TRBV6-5,TGTGCCAGCAGTTACTCGTTACGACTTAACTATGGCTACACCTTC,CASSYSLRLNYGYTF